Presented here are 9 T cell receptor beta chains from one specimen sequenced in a study of control samples from healthy donors and cancer patients. Libraries were prepared by immunoSEQ multiplex PCR; TCRdb keeps only in-frame clonotypes and omits some of them. The table lists approximately 100,000 clones, around nine tenths of them singletons, with around 2.8% in the top ten. The specimen sequenced was blood. The origin of the receptors is a human donor in good health. The donor label of this sample is uncertain.

The gene calls are TRBV7-6 and TRBJ2-5, with TRBD1 matching 7 bases. The CDR3 has 16 residues. Losses at the gene ends were 4 bases for V and 7 bases for J; bases not matched to a gene: 15. Germline V gene sequence: CDR1 SGHVS, CDR2 FNYEAQ. The CDR3 DNA reads as TGTGCCAGCAGCTCGCGAAAGGACAGGAACCGAGGGACCCAGTACTTC. The encoded protein is CASSSRKDRNRGTQYF.

This rearrangement joins TRBV6-6 to TRBJ1-6, with 7 bases lining up with TRBD1. J gave up 9 bases and V 10 bases, and 12 bases lay outside the gene matches. The CDR3 spans 14 residues. Looked up from germline, CDR1 is MNHNY and CDR2 is SVGAGI (reference sequence). The CDR3 coding sequence is TGTGCCACCTCGACAGGGTATAGAGGTTCACCCCTCCACTTT. This gives the protein CATSTGYRGSPLHF.

This chain connects TRBV5-1 to TRBJ1-6; D not resolved. Between the trimmed V and J ends, which lost 5 bases and 2 bases, there was a span of 11 bases. The CDR3 has 15 residues. Germline CDR1 is SGHRS and CDR2 is YFSETQ. The CDR3 sequence: CASRFDGAYNSPLHF. The DNA for the CDR3 is TGCGCCAGCAGATTCGACGGAGCCTATAATTCACCCCTCCACTTT.

For the CDR3, the DNA is TGTGCCAGCAGCTTGGCCGGGGGACAGGGAACCTACGAGCAGTACTTC. This encodes CASSLAGGQGTYEQYF. V usage is TRBV5-4 and J usage is TRBJ2-7, with 9 bases that match TRBD1. Germline CDR1 is SGHNT and CDR2 is YYREEE (reference sequence). There are 16 residues in the CDR3. With 0 bases clipped from V and 2 bases from J, the junction kept 6 bases outside the gene matches.

This clone was seen a few times. V usage is TRBV25-1 and J usage is TRBJ2-7, with 8 bases matching TRBD2. This CDR3 is built from 14 residues. Trimming took 2 bases from V and 7 from J; bases not matched to a gene: 7. CDR1 is MGHDK, CDR2 SYGVNS, per germline. CDR3 residues: CASSEGRGAEEQYF. Here the CDR3 DNA reads TGTGCCAGCAGTGAAGGGCGGGGGGCAGAAGAGCAGTACTTC.

The chain carries TRBV25-1 and TRBJ1-6, with a weak D call TRBD1 (6 bases). Trimming cost V 3 bases and J 5 bases, with 8 bases left between them. The CDR3 has 14 amino acids. In germline, CDR1 is MGHDK, CDR2 SYGVNS. The CDR3 region is CASSEPGDNSPLHF. CDR3 in DNA: TGTGCCAGCAGTGAGCCAGGGGATAATTCACCCCTCCACTTT.

V usage is TRBV19 and J usage is TRBJ2-5; 7 bases agree with TRBD1. The length of the CDR3 is 14 residues. Germline loops: CDR1 LNHDA, CDR2 SQIVND (reference sequence). V trimming: 4 bases; J trimming: 7 bases; junction bases outside the gene matches: 9. CDR3 protein: CASSRGQVVGTQYF. The CDR3 bases are TGTGCCAGTAGTAGAGGACAGGTTGTCGGGACCCAGTACTTC.

The chain employs TRBV5-5 and TRBJ1-2, with D unresolved. Germline values: CDR1 SGHKS, CDR2 YYEKEE (reference sequence). Trimming cost V 0 bases and J 6 bases, with 6 bases left between them. This CDR3 has 12 residues. The CDR3 coding sequence is TGTGCCAGCAGCTTGGAAAGGCATGGCTACACCTTC. Translating it yields CASSLERHGYTF.

The rearrangement links TRBV7-3 to TRBJ1-6; TRBD1 aligns across 11 bases. Germline V CDR1 and CDR2: SGHTA, FQGTGA. After removal of 4 bases from V and 9 bases from J, the junction contained 2 bases not matched to a gene. This CDR3 has 14 amino acids. The CDR3 DNA reads as TGTGCCAGCAGCTCCGGGACAGGGGGTTCACCCCTCCACTTT. Its translation is CASSSGTGGSPLHF.